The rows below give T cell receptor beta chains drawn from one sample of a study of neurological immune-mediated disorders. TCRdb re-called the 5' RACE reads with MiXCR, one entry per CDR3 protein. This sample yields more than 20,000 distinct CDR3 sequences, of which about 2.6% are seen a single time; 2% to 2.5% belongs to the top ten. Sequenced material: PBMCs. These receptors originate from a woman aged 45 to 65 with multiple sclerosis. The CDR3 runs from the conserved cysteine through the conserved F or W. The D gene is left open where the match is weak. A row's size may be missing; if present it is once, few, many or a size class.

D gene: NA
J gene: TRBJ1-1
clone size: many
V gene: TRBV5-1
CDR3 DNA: TGCGCCAGCAGCCCCAATCGTGGGAAGAACACTGAAGCTTTCTTT
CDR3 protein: CASSPNRGKNTEAFF

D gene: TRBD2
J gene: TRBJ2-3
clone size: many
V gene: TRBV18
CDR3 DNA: TGTGCCAGCTCACCCCCTAGCGGGAGAGGATATACGCAGTATTTT
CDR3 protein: CASSPPSGRGYTQYF

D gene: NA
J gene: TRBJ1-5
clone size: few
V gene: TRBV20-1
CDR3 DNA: TGCAGTGCTAGAGATTTTCGGGTAGGCAATCAGCCCCAGAATTTT
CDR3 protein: CSARDFRVGNQPQNF

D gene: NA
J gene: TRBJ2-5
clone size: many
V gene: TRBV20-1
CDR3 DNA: TGCAGTGCTAGAGATGTGGCATCGCGAGAGACCCAGTACTTC
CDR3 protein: CSARDVASRETQYF

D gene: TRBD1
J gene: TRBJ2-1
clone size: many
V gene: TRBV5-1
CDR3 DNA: TGCGCCAGCAGCTCGGACAGGGGGTCGTACAATGAGCAGTTCTTC
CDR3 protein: CASSSDRGSYNEQFF

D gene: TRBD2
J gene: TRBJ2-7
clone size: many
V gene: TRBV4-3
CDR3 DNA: TGCGCCAGCAGCCAAGGGCTAGCGGGGGCCTACGAGCAGTACTTC
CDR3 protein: CASSQGLAGAYEQYF

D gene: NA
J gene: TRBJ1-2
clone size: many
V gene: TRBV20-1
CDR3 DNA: TGCAGTGCTAGACCTAGCGGGTTGGGCTACACCTTC
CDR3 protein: CSARPSGLGYTF

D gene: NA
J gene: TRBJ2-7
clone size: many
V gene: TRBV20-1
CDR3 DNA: TGCAGTGCTCGAAGGACCCTCTCCTCCTACGAGCAGTACTTC
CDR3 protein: CSARRTLSSYEQYF

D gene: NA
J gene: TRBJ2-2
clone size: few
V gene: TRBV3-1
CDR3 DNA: TGTGCCAGCAGCAAGAGGGGCGACATGGGGCGTAACACCGGGGAGCTGTTTTTT
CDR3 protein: CASSKRGDMGRNTGELFF

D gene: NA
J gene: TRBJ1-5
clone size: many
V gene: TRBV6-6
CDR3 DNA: TGTGCCAGCACTCCGTTGGGGGGCCACCGGAGTCAGCCCCAGCATTTT
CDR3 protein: CASTPLGGHRSQPQHF

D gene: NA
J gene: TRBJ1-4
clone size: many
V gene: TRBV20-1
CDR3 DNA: TGCAGTGCTAGGAATGCGGCTACCGCGGCGCATGAAAAACTGTTTTTT
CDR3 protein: CSARNAATAAHEKLFF

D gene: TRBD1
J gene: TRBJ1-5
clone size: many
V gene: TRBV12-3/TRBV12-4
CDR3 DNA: TGTGCCAGCAGTAGACAGGGGGCGCAGCCCCAGCATTTT
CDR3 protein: CASSRQGAQPQHF

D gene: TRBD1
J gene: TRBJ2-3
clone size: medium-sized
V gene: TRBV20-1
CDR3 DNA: TGCAGTGCTTTACAGGGGAATACGCAGTATTTT
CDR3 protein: CSALQGNTQYF

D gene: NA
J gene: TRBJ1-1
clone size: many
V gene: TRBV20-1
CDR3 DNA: TGCAGTGCTAGAGAGGCGCCCCACACTGAAGCTTTCTTT
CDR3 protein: CSAREAPHTEAFF

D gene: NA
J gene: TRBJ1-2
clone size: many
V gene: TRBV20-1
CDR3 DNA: TGCAGTGCTAGTGGACGGGGGCGCTGGGGCTATGGCTACACCTTC
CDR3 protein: CSASGRGRWGYGYTF

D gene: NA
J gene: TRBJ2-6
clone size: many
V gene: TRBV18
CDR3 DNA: TGTGCCAGCTCACCACCGGTTCCGGGACTCCACTCTGGGGCCAACGTCCTGACTTTC
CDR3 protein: CASSPPVPGLHSGANVLTF

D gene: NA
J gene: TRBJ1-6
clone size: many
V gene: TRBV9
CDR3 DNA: TGTGCCAGCAGCCTGGTTGGCAGTGGTTCACCCCTCCACTTT
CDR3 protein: CASSLVGSGSPLHF

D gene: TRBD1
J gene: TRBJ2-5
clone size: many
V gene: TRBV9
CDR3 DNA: TGTGCCAGCAGCCTTACAGGGGGCAGCGGTATGGAGACCCAGTACTTC
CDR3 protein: CASSLTGGSGMETQYF

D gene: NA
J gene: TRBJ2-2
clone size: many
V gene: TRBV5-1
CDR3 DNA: TGCGCCAGCAGCTTGGAGGGACGGGCCTATGCGAACACCGGGGAGCTGTTTTTT
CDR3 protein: CASSLEGRAYANTGELFF

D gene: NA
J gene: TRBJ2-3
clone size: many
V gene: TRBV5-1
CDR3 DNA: TGCGCCAGCATGGTAAGGACGAGCACAGATACGCAGTATTTT
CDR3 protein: CASMVRTSTDTQYF

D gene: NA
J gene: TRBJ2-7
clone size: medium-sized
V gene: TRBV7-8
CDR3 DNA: TGTGCCAGCAGCCTAAAGCCGGCAGCCGAGCAGTACTTC
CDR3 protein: CASSLKPAAEQYF

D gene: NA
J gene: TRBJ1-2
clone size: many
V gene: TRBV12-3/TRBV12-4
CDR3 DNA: TGTGCCAGCAGCTTAAACAGGGCGCGGTCATATGGCTACACCTTC
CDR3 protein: CASSLNRARSYGYTF

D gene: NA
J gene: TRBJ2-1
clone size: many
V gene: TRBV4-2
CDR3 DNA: TGTGCCAGCAGCCAACACCGGGACTCTACTATGAACGATGAGCAGTTCTTC
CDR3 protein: CASSQHRDSTMNDEQFF

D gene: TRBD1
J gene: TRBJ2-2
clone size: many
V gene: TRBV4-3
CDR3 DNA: TGCGCCAGCAGCCAAGGACAGGGCCTGAACACCGGGGAGCTGTTTTTT
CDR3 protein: CASSQGQGLNTGELFF

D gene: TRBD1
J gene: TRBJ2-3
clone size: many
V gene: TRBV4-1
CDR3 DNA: TGCGCCAGCAGCCGCCCTCAGGGGGCGCGTCGCACAGATACGCAGTATTTT
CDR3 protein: CASSRPQGARRTDTQYF

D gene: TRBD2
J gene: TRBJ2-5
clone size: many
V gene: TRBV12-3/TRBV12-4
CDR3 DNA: TGTGCCAGCAGTGCCGGGACTAGCGGGAGTGGGTCTGTAGAGACCCAGTACTTC
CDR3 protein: CASSAGTSGSGSVETQYF

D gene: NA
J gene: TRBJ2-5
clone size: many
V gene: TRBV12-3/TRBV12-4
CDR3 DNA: TGTGCCAGCACCCTAGGGACACACCAAGAGACCCAGTACTTC
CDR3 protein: CASTLGTHQETQYF

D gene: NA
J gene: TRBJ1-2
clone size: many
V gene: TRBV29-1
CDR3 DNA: TGCAGCGTTGAAACAGGGAGGGGGTATGGCTACACCTTC
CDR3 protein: CSVETGRGYGYTF

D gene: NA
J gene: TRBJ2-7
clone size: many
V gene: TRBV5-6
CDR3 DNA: TGTGCCAGCAGCTTGGGGCGGGGCTCCTACGAGCAGTACTTC
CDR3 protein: CASSLGRGSYEQYF

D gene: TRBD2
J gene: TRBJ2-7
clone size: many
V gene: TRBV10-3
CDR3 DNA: TGTGCCATCAGTCGACTAGCGGGAGGCCTCGAGCAGTACTTC
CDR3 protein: CAISRLAGGLEQYF

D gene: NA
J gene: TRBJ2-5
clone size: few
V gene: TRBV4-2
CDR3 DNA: TGTGCCAGCAGCCAATTGGTGGGCCCGCAAGAGACCCAGTACTTC
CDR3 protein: CASSQLVGPQETQYF

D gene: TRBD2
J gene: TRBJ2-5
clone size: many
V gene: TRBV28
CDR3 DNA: TGTGCCAGCAGTTTACGAGCCGGGACTAGCGGGGATTTGGAAGAGACCCAGTACTTC
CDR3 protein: CASSLRAGTSGDLEETQYF

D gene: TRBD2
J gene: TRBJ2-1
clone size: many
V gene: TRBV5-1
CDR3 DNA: TGCGCCAGCAGCGCGGGACTAGCGGACGCTAATGAGCAGTTCTTC
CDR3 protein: CASSAGLADANEQFF

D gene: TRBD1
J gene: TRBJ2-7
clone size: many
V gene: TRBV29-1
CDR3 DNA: TGCAGCGTGGGTACAGGGGGGAGCTCCTACGAGCAGTACTTC
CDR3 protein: CSVGTGGSSYEQYF

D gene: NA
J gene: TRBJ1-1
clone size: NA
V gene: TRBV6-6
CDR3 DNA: TGTGCCAGCAGTTACATACAAACTGAAGCTTTCTTT
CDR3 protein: CASSYIQTEAFF